The clone carrying this T cell receptor beta chain showed up just once. What it recognizes is unknown. This record comes from a study of cytomegalovirus exposure and HLA in healthy donors. Background on the study: Earlier work reported about 110 million unique TCR beta sequences from 150 million to 200 million T cells. Study-wide results and limits: Donors belonging to an Asian-associated ancestry cluster reportedly showed fewer N-insertions in productive TCRs than the roughly 700-donor mean, according to what a later analysis found. CMV serostatus stood as the only immune exposure information on hand.

Deletions cut 4 bases from V and 0 bases from J, with 11 bases between. Per the germline V gene, CDR1 is SGHRS and CDR2 is YFSETQ. The CDR3 extends over 15 amino acids. Both 60 Vbeta primers and 13 Jbeta primers went into the PCR. Generated by immunoSEQ multiplex PCR, the TCRdb table keeps only in-frame clones and is missing some. The data hold about 150,000 clones, with just under 75% observed a single time. The chain uses TRBV5-1 and TRBJ1-3; D unresolved. Sequencing was carried out using PBMCs. The TCR comes from a woman aged 18-29 years in good health and CMV-seronegative. CDR3 amino acids: CASSPDGSSGNTIYF. The CDR3 coding sequence is TGCGCCAGCAGCCCTGACGGGAGCTCTGGAAACACCATATATTTT.